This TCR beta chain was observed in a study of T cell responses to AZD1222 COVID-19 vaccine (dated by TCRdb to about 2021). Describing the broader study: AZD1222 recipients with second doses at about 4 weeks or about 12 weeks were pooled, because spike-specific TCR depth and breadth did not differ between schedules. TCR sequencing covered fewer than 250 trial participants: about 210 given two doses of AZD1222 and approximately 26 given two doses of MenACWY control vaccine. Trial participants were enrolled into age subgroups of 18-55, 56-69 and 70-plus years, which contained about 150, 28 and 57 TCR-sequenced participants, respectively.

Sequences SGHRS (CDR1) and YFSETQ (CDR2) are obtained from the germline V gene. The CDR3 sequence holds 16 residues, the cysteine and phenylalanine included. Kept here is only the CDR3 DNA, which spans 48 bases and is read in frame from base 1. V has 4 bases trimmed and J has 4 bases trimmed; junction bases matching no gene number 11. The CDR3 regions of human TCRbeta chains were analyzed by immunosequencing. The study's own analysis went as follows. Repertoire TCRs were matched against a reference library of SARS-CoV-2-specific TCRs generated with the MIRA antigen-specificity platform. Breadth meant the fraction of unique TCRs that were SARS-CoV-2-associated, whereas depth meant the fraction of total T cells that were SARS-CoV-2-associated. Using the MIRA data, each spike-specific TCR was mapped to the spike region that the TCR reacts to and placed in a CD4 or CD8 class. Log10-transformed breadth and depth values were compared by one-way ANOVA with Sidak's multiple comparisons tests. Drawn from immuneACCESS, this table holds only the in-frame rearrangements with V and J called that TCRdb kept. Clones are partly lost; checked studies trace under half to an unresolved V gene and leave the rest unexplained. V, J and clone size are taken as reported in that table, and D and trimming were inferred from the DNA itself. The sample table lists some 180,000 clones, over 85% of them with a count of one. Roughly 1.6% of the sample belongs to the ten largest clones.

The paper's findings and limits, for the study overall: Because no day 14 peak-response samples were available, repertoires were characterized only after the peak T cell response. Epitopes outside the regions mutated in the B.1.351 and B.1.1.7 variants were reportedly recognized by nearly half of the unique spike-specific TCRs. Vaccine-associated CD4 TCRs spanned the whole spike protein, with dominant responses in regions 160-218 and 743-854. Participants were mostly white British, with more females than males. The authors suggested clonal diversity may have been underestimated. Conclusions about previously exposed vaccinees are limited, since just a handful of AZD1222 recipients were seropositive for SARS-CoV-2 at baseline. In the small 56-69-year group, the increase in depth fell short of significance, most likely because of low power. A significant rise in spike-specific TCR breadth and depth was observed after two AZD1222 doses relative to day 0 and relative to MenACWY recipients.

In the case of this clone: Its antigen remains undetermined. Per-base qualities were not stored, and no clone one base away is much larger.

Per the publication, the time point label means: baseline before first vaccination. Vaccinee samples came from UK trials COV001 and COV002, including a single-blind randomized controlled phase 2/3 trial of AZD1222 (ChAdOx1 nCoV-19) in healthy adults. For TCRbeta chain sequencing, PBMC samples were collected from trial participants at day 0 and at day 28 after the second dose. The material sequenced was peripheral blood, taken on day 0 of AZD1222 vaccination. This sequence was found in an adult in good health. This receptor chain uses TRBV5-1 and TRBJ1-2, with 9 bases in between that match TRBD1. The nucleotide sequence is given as TGCGCCAGCAGCACTTCCCCGGGACAGGGCCCCTATGGCTACACCTTC. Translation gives CASSTSPGQGPYGYTF.